The TCR beta chain under discussion was sequenced for a study of cytotoxic CD8 clonotypes in ibrutinib-treated CLL (dated by TCRdb to the early 2020s). At the level of the whole study: The cohort included some 14 treatment-naive and 11 to 12 relapsed/refractory patients; roughly 17 were IGHV unmutated. Responses were partial in about 25 patients and complete in 2; after median 68 months follow-up, about 14 stayed in remission and roughly twelve progressed. Samples at response were collected after a median of approximately twelve months of treatment, with a range of about 6 to 36 months. An average of about 250,000 productive templates and 94,082 productive rearrangements was obtained per sample. Longitudinal samples were available for about 30% of the roughly 90 trial participants. Cryopreserved peripheral blood mononuclear cells were obtained prior to treatment, at the time of response, and at either disease progression or sustained remission. Every remission and progressive disease sample was obtained while ibrutinib was still being received by the patients. Results and caveats for the whole study, not just this receptor: Baseline clonality was found to be higher than that of age-matched healthy donors and was strongly correlated with circulating CD8+ T-cell counts. At ibrutinib response clonality went up, during sustained remission it held steady, and at progression it dropped back toward baseline. Sustained-remission and progressing patients did not have matched sampling times, and lymph node repertoires were not examined. Public clonotypes were rare and either shrank or stayed stable during treatment, and the rise in clonality at ibrutinib response reflected expansion of private clonotypes.

The sample's time point label, decoded: about eleven months on ibrutinib. Approximately 2 micrograms of genomic DNA were extracted from cryopreserved PBMCs for TCR beta library preparation. Longitudinal blood samples from CLL patients on ibrutinib monotherapy were analyzed using high-throughput TCR beta sequencing. The patients took part in an open-label, single-center phase 2 trial of ibrutinib monotherapy. As encoded in the germline V gene, CDR1 is SGHVS while CDR2 is FNYEAQ. For this chain, trimming is 4 bases at the V end and 2 bases at the J end, and the number of junction bases without a gene match is 5. The CDR3 starts with the cysteine, ends with the phenylalanine, and has 14 residues. Here the CDR3 DNA is all that survives: 42 bases in frame from base 1. Notes on this clone: Its antigen remains unidentified. Base quality data are lacking; no much larger clone is found one base away.

On a MiSeq, deep resolution sequencing aimed for a depth between 1 in 1 million and 1 in 200,000 T cells, with each clonotype covered approximately 9.2x on average. TCR beta libraries were generated with the immunoSEQ hsTCRB Kit. As for how the authors treated the data: ImmunoSEQ Data Assistant and ImmunoSEQ Analyzer were used for data analysis, and V, D and J genes were assigned according to IMGT definitions. Clonality was computed as one minus normalized Shannon entropy of productive rearrangement frequencies, ranging from 0 to 1. Public clonotype analysis was restricted to overrepresented clonotypes comprising at least 0.05% of each patient's repertoire. Repertoires from approximately 13 age-matched healthy donors in immuneACCESS were used as clonality controls. TCRdb carries this immuneACCESS record with in-frame sequences only. Its versions omit some clonotypes, under half of them owing to an unresolved V gene in the studies checked, with the rest unexplained. The D gene and trimming were derived from the DNA, and the V and J assignments and clone size from that table. The sample table lists 130,000 or so clones, about 80% of them with a count of one. The ten largest account for around 13% of the sample.

Sequenced material: PBMCs, taken after 12 months of ibrutinib treatment. The origin of this receptor is a human donor with chronic lymphocytic leukemia. This chain is built from TRBV7-6 and TRBJ2-7; 7 bases in between match TRBD1. The nucleotide sequence is given as TGTGCCAGCAGCTACAGACAGGGCCCCTACGAGCAGTACTTC. Its translation reads: CASSYRQGPYEQYF.